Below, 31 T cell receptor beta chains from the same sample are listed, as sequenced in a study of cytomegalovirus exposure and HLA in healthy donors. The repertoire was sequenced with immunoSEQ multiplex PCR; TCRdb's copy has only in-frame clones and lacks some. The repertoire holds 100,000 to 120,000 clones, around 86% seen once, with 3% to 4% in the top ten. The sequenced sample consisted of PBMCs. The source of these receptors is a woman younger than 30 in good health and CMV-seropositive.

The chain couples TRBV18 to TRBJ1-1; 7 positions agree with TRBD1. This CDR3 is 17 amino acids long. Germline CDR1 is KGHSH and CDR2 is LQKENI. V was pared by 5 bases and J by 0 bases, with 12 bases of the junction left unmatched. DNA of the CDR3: TGTGCCAGCTCAGGCGACAGGGCCATGGGTATGAACACTGAAGCTTTCTTT. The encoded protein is CASSGDRAMGMNTEAFF.

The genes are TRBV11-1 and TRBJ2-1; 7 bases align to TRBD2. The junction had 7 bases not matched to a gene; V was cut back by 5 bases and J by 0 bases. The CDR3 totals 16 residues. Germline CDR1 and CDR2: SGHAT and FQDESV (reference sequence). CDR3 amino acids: CASSRSGLSSYNEQFF. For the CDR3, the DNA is TGTGCCAGCAGCCGGTCGGGACTAAGCTCCTACAATGAGCAGTTCTTC.

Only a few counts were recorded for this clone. CDR3 sequence reads: CAWSAGGGYEQYF. The CDR3 nucleotides are TGTGCCTGGAGTGCGGGGGGTGGTTACGAGCAGTACTTC. The chain carries TRBV30 and TRBJ2-7; 7 nucleotides match TRBD2. The germline CDR1 and CDR2 sequences are GTSNPN and SVGIG (reference sequence). Losses at the gene ends were 1 base for V and 4 bases for J; bases not matched to a gene: 4. This CDR3 contains 13 residues.

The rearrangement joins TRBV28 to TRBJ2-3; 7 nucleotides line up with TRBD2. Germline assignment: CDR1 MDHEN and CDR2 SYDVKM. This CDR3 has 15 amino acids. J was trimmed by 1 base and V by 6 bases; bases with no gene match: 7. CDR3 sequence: CASRPGGGGTDTQYF. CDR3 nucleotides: TGTGCCAGCAGGCCGGGGGGAGGTGGCACAGATACGCAGTATTTT.

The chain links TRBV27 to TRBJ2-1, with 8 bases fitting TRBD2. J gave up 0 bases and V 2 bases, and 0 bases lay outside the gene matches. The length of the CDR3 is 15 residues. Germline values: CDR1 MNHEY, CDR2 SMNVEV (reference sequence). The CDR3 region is CASSLAGGSYNEQFF. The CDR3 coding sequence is TGTGCCAGCAGTTTAGCGGGGGGCTCCTACAATGAGCAGTTCTTC.

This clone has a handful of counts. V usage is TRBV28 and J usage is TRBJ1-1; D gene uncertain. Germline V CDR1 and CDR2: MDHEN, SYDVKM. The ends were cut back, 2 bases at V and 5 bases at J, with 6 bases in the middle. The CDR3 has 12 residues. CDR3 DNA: TGTGCCAGCAGTTTAACTAGGACTGAAGCTTTCTTT. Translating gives CASSLTRTEAFF.

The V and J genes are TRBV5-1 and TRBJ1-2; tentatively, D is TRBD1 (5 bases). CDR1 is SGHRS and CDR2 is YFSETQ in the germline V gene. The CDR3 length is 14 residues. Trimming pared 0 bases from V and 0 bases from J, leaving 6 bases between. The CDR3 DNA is TGCGCCAGCAGCTTGGGACAGTCTAACTATGGCTACACCTTC. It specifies CASSLGQSNYGYTF.

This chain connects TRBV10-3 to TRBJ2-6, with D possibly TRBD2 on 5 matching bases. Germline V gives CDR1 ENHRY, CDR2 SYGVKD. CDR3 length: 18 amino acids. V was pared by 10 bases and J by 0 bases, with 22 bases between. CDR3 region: CASQTPSGGLSGANVLTF. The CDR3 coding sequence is TGTGCCAGTCAGACGCCGAGCGGTGGTCTCTCTGGGGCCAACGTCCTGACTTTC.

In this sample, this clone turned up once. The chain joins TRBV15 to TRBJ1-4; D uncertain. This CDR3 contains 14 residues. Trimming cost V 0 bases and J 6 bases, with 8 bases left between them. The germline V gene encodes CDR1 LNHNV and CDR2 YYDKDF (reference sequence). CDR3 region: CATSREQIDEKLFF. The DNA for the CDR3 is TGTGCCACCAGCAGAGAACAGATAGATGAAAAACTGTTTTTT.

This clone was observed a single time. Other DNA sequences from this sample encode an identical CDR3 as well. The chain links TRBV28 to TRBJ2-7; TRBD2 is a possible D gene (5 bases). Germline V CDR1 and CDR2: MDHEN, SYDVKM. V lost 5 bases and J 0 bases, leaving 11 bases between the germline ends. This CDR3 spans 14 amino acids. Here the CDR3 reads CASSLSGSSYEQYF. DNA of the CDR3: TGTGCCAGCAGTCTCTCGGGGAGCTCCTACGAGCAGTACTTC.

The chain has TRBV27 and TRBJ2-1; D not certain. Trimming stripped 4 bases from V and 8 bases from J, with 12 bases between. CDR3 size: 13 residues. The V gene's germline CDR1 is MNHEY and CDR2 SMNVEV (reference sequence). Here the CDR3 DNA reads TGTGCCAGCAGTTCCGGCCCCCGGGATGAGCAGTTCTTC. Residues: CASSSGPRDEQFF.

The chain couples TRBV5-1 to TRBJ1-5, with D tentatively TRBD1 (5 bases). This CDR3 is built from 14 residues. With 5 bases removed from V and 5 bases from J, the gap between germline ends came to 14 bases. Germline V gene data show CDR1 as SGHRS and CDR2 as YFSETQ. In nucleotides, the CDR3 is TGCGCCAGCAGACCAGGGTGGGTAGATCAGCCCCAGCATTTT. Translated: CASRPGWVDQPQHF.

In nucleotides, the CDR3 is TGCGCCAGCAGTGACGGGGTAGGAAAGTTCTTC. Its translation is CASSDGVGKFF. The chain recombines TRBV10-1 with TRBJ2-1; D might be TRBD2 (5 bases). This CDR3 region has 11 residues. The germline V gene has CDR1 WNHNN and CDR2 SYGVQD (reference sequence). The V end was cut by 3 bases, the J end by 14 bases, with 11 bases between.

This CDR3 reads CASSLEQGPYEQYF. Written as DNA, the CDR3 is TGTGCCAGCAGCTTAGAACAGGGCCCCTACGAGCAGTACTTC. The V and J genes are TRBV7-2 and TRBJ2-7; the D gene is possibly TRBD1 (6 bases). Trimming pared 1 base from V and 2 bases from J, leaving 9 bases between. This CDR3 has 14 amino acids. Germline values: CDR1 SGHTA, CDR2 FQGNSA.

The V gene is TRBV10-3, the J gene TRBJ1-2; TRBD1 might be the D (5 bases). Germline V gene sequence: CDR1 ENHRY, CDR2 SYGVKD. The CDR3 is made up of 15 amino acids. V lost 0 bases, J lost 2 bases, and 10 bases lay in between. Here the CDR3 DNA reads TGTGCCATCAGTGAGTCTGGGGCTTCGAACTATGGCTACACCTTC. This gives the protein CAISESGASNYGYTF.

The CDR3 is CAWSVGVAYEQYF. CDR3 DNA sequence: TGTGCCTGGAGTGTAGGAGTAGCCTACGAGCAGTACTTC. V gene TRBV30 combines with J gene TRBJ2-7; D gene uncertain. The CDR3 contains 13 residues. The germline CDR1 and CDR2 sequences are GTSNPN and SVGIG (reference sequence). V lost 0 bases and J 2 bases, leaving 8 bases between the germline ends. Based on the CDR3 plus reference TRBV30 and TRBJ2-7, the full variable domain is SQTIHQWPATLVQPVGSPLSLECTVEGTSNPNLYWYRQAAGRGLQLLFYSVGIGQISSEVPQNLSASRPQDRQFILSSKKLLLSDSGFYLCAWSVGVAYEQYFGPGTRLTVT.

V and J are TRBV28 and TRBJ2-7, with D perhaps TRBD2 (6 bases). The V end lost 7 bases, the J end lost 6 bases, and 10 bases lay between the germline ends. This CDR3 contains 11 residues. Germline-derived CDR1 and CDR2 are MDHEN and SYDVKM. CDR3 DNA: TGTGCCAGCAAGTTGGAGGGCGAGCAGTACTTC. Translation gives CASKLEGEQYF.

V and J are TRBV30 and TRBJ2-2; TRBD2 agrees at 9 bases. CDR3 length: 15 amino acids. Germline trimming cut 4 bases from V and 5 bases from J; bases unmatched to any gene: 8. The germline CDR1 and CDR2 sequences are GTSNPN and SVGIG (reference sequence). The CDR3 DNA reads TGTGCCTGGAACCTAGCGGGAAAGGAAACCGGGGAGCTGTTTTTT. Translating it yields CAWNLAGKETGELFF.

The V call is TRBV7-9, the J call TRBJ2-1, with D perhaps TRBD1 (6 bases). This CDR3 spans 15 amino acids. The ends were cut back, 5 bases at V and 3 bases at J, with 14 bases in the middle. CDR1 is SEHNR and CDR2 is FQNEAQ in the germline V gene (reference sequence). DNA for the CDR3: TGTGCCAGCAGCCCCCGAGGCAGGGGCTACAATGAGCAGTTCTTC. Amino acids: CASSPRGRGYNEQFF.

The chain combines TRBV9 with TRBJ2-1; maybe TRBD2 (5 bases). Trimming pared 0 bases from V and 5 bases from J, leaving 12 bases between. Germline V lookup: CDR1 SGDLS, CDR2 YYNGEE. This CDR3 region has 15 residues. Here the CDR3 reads CASSVATGVHNEQFF. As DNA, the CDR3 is TGTGCCAGCAGCGTAGCAACCGGGGTCCACAATGAGCAGTTCTTC.

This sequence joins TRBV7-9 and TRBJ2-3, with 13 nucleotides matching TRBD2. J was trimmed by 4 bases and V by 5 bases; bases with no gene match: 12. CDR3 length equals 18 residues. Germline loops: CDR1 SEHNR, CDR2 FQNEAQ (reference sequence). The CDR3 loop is CASSRYQLAGGGADTQYF. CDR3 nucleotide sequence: TGTGCCAGCAGCCGATATCAACTAGCGGGAGGGGGGGCAGATACGCAGTATTTT. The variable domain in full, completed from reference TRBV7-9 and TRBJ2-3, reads DTGVSQNPRHKITKRGQNVTFRCDPISEHNRLYWYRQTLGQGPEFLTYFQNEAQLEKSRLLSDRFSAERPKGSFSTLEIQRTEQGDSAMYLCASSRYQLAGGGADTQYFGPGTRLTVL.

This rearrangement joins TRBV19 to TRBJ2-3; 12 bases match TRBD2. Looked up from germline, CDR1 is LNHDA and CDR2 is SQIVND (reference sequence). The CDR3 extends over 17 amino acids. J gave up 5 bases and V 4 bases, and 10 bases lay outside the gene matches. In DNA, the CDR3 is TGTGCCAGTAGTACACTAGCGGGAGGCTGGGAGGAAGATACGCAGTATTTT. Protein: CASSTLAGGWEEDTQYF.

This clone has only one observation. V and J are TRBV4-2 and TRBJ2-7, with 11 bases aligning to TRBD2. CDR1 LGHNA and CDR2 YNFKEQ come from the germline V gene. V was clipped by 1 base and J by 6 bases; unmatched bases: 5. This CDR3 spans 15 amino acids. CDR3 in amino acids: CASSQVSTSGSEQYF. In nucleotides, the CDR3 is TGTGCCAGCAGCCAAGTTTCTACTAGCGGGAGCGAGCAGTACTTC.

CDR3 loop: CASSQTPGLYTEAFF. The CDR3 bases are TGCGCCAGCAGCCAAACCCCAGGGCTATACACTGAAGCTTTCTTT. J is TRBJ1-1 and V is TRBV4-1, with D possibly TRBD1 on 5 matching bases. Germline V gene sequence: CDR1 MGHRA, CDR2 YSYEKL. Trimming stripped 2 bases from V and 3 bases from J, with 13 bases between. The CDR3 covers 15 residues.

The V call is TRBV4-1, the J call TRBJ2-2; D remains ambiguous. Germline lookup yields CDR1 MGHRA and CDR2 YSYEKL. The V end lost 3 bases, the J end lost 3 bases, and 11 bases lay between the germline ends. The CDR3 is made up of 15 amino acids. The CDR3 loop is CASSHRRLDTGELFF. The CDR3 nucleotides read TGCGCCAGCAGCCATAGGCGGTTGGACACCGGGGAGCTGTTTTTT.

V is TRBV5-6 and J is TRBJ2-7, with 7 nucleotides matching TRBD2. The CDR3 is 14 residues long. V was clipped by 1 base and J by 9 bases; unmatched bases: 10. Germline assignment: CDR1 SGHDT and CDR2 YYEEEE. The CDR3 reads CASSLIREAHGQYF. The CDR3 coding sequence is TGTGCCAGCAGCTTGATTCGGGAGGCCCATGGGCAGTACTTC.

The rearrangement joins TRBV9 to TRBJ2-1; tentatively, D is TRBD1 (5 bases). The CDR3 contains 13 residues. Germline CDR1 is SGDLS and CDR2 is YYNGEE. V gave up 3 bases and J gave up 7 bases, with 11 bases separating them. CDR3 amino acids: CASSGQGRNEQFF. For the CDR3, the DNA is TGTGCCAGCAGCGGGCAGGGAAGGAATGAGCAGTTCTTC.

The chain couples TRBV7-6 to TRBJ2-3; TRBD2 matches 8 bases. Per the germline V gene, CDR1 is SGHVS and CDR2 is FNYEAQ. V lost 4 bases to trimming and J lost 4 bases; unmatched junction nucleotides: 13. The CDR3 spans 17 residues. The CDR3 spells CASSSAGGVKWADTQYF. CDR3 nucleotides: TGTGCCAGCAGCTCCGCGGGGGGCGTCAAATGGGCAGATACGCAGTATTTT.

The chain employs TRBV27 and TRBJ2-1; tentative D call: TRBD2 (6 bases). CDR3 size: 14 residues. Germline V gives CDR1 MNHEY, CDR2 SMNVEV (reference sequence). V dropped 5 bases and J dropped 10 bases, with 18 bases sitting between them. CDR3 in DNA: TGTGCCAGCAGTCCATCACGGGAGTTTCGGGAGCAGTTCTTC. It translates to CASSPSREFREQFF.

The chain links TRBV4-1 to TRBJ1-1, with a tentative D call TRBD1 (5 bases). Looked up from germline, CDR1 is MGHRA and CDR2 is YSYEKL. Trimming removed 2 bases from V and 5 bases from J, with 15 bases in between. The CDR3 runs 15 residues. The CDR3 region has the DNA TGCGCCAGCAGCCAACCAACACAAGGGGTGACTGAAGCTTTCTTT. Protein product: CASSQPTQGVTEAFF.

The CDR3: CASKQGGLSGAEAFF. The CDR3 DNA sequence: TGTGCCAGTAAGCAGGGGGGCTTATCTGGAGCTGAAGCTTTCTTT. The rearrangement links TRBV19 to TRBJ1-1; 7 bases agree with TRBD1. This CDR3 is 15 amino acids long. V lost 7 bases and J lost 6; bases outside the gene matches: 14. The germline CDR1 and CDR2 sequences are LNHDA and SQIVND (reference sequence).